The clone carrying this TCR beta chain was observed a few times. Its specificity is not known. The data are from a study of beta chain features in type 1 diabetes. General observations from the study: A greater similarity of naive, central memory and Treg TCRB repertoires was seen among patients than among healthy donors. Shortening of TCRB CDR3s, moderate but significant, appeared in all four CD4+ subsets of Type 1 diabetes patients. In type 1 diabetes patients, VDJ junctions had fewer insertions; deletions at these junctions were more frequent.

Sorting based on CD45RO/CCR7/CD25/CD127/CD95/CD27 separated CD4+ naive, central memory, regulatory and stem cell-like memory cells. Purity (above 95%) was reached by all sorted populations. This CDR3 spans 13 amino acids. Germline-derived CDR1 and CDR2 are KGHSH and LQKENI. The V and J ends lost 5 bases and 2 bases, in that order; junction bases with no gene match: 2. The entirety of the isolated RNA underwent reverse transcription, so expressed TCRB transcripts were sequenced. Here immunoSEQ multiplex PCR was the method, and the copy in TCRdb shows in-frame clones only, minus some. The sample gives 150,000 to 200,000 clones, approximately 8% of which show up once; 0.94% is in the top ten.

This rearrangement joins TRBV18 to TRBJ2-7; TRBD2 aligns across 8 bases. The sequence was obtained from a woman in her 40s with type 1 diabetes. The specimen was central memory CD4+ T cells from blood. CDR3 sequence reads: CASSAGGPYEQYF. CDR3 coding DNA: TGTGCCAGCTCAGCGGGGGGCCCCTACGAGCAGTACTTC.